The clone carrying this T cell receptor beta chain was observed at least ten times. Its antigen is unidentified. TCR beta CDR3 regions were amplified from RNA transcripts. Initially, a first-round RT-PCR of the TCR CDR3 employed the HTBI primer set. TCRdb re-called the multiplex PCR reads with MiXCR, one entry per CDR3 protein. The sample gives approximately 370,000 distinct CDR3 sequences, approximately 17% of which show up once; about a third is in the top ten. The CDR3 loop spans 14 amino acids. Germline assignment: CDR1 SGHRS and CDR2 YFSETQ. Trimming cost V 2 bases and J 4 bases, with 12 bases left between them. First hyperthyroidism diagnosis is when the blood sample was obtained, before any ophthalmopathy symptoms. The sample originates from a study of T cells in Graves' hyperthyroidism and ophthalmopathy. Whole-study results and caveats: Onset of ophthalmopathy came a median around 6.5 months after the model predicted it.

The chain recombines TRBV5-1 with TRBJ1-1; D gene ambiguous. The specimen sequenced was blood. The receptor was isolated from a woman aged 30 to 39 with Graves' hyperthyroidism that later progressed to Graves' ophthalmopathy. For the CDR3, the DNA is TGCGCCAGCAGCTTCGAGAATGTGGGCACTGAAGCTTTCTTT. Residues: CASSFENVGTEAFF.